Below, 11 T cell receptor beta chains from the same sample are listed, as sequenced in a study of blood T cell repertoires in COVID-19. The protocol was immunoSEQ multiplex PCR, while the TCRdb copy is restricted to in-frame clones and leaves out a portion. This sample has 55,000 to 80,000 clones, with more than 70% found just once. Material for sequencing was peripheral blood. The receptors originated from a human donor in a cohort sampled during active COVID-19.

The gene calls are TRBV5-4 and TRBJ1-1; the match to TRBD1 covers 9 bases. There are 17 residues in the CDR3. V shed 0 bases and J 4 bases; nucleotides not matched to a gene: 10. Germline V gene sequence: CDR1 SGHNT, CDR2 YYREEE (reference sequence). CDR3 bases: TGTGCCAGCAGCTTGGCTGCTGGAGACAGGGGGATCACTGAAGCTTTCTTT. Encoded protein: CASSLAAGDRGITEAFF.

The chain couples TRBV18 to TRBJ2-1; TRBD2 matches 8 bases. CDR3 size: 16 residues. Germline V lookup: CDR1 KGHSH, CDR2 LQKENI. V dropped 4 bases and J dropped 0; count of bases not matched to a gene: 5. Here the CDR3 reads CASSRLATSSYNEQFF. CDR3 sequence (DNA): TGTGCCAGCTCACGACTAGCGACCAGCTCCTACAATGAGCAGTTCTTC.

The rearrangement uses TRBV5-6 and TRBJ2-4; 8 positions agree with TRBD1. The CDR3 runs 16 residues. Germline V CDR1 and CDR2: SGHDT, YYEEEE. Trimming took 6 bases from V and 1 from J; bases not matched to a gene: 9. The CDR3 DNA reads as TGTGCCAGCAACGCTGACAGGGGATGGGCCAAAAACATTCAGTACTTC. Its translation: CASNADRGWAKNIQYF.

This chain connects TRBV15 to TRBJ2-3; D gene ambiguous. This CDR3 is built from 15 residues. The V gene's germline CDR1 is LNHNV and CDR2 YYDKDF (reference sequence). Trimming removed 5 bases from V and 4 bases from J, with 16 bases in between. CDR3 residues: CATSPRNPTADTQYF. CDR3 nucleotide sequence: TGTGCCACCAGCCCGCGGAATCCTACCGCAGATACGCAGTATTTT.

V gene TRBV27 combines with J gene TRBJ1-6; D remains unclear. V shed 3 bases and J shed 6 bases, with 3 bases lying between them. The CDR3 spans 12 residues. Looked up from germline, CDR1 is MNHEY and CDR2 is SMNVEV (reference sequence). In DNA form, the CDR3 reads TGTGCCAGCAGTTTCAGTAATTCACCCCTCCACTTT. Its translation is CASSFSNSPLHF.

This chain joins TRBV3-1 (or the pseudogene TRBV3-2) and TRBJ1-4, with 7 bases aligning to TRBD1. There are 14 residues in the CDR3. Trimming took 3 bases from V and 6 from J; bases not matched to a gene: 4. The germline V gene has CDR1 LGHDT and CDR2 YNNKEL (reference sequence). This chain's CDR3 is CASSHRQGYEKLFF. CDR3 DNA sequence: TGTGCCAGCAGCCATCGACAGGGATATGAAAAACTGTTTTTT.

The rearrangement joins TRBV5-4 to TRBJ2-3; D perhaps matches TRBD2 (6 bases). Germline loops: CDR1 SGHNT, CDR2 YYREEE (reference sequence). Trimming took off 0 bases at V and 4 bases at J, with 12 bases between the two ends. The CDR3 is made up of 15 amino acids. CDR3: CASSLGAGRPDTQYF. In DNA, the CDR3 is TGTGCCAGCAGCTTGGGTGCAGGGAGGCCAGATACGCAGTATTTT.

This clone was seen only once. An end of the junction does not agree with germline; a read error may underlie this. The same CDR3 is also encoded by other DNA sequences in this sample. V usage is TRBV18 and J usage is TRBJ2-1, with D possibly TRBD2 on 5 matching bases. The CDR3 runs to 14 residues. Germline V CDR1 and CDR2: KGHSH, LQKENI. The CDR3 DNA reads as TGTGCCAGCTCACTATCCAGCGGTTACAATGAACAGTTCTTC. Residues: CASSLSSGYNEQFF.

The chain links TRBV3-1 (or the pseudogene TRBV3-2) to TRBJ2-7, with 11 bases matching TRBD2. CDR1 and CDR2 from the germline V gene are LGHDT and YNNKEL (reference sequence). This CDR3 is built from 15 residues. With 4 bases clipped from V and 3 bases from J, the junction kept 5 bases outside the gene matches. In nucleotides, the CDR3 is TGTGCCAGCAGCCCTCCGGGACTAGCGGACTACGAGCAGTACTTC. Amino acids: CASSPPGLADYEQYF.

The CDR3 here is CASSPGIAVASQETQYF. The CDR3 DNA is TGCGCCAGCAGCCCCGGTATCGCCGTCGCATCCCAAGAGACCCAGTACTTC. The J gene is TRBJ2-5, the V gene TRBV5-1; D gene unclear. The CDR3 loop spans 17 amino acids. Between the trimmed V and J ends, which lost 4 bases and 1 base, there was a span of 20 bases. Germline lookup yields CDR1 SGHRS and CDR2 YFSETQ.

The chain joins TRBV5-6 to TRBJ1-2; D possibly corresponds to TRBD1 (5 bases). CDR1 and CDR2 from the germline V gene are SGHDT and YYEEEE. V dropped 1 base and J dropped 4 bases, with 11 bases sitting between them. The CDR3 spans 14 residues. The CDR3 is CASSLPDRGYGYTF. The CDR3 DNA reads as TGTGCCAGCAGCTTGCCGGATAGGGGCTATGGCTACACCTTC.